These T cell receptor beta chains were read from a single sample in a study of T cell responses to AZD1222 COVID-19 vaccine. Generated by immunoSEQ multiplex PCR, the TCRdb table keeps only in-frame clones and is missing some. The sample yields 120,000 or so clones, nearly 90% seen once. The specimen was peripheral blood, collected on day 0 of AZD1222 vaccination. These receptors were taken from an adult in good health. CDR3s include the opening cysteine and the closing phenylalanine or tryptophan. A D gene is named only where the DNA matches it firmly. The size of a clone is reported for some rows only, either as once, few or many, or as a class for expanded clones.

cdr3_length: 13; d_call: NA; j_call: TRBJ1-1; clone_size: once; v_call: TRBV7-9; cdr3_nt: TGTGCCAGCAGCCAAGGCTACGACACTGAAGCTTTCTTT; cdr3_aa: CASSQGYDTEAFF
cdr3_length: 16; d_call: TRBD1; j_call: TRBJ2-6; clone_size: NA; v_call: TRBV5-4; cdr3_nt: TGTGCCAGCACGACAGGGGGCAATTACGGGGCCAACGTCCTGACTTTC; cdr3_aa: CASTTGGNYGANVLTF
cdr3_length: 16; d_call: TRBD2; j_call: TRBJ2-7; clone_size: NA; v_call: TRBV19; cdr3_nt: TGTGCCAGTAGCAAACAACTAGCGGGGGACCCCTACGAGCAGTACTTC; cdr3_aa: CASSKQLAGDPYEQYF
cdr3_length: 18; d_call: NA; j_call: TRBJ1-6; clone_size: NA; v_call: TRBV28; cdr3_nt: TGTGCCAGCAGCTTTTATCCCGGGGGATCCGGCTCTAATTCACCCCTCCACTTT; cdr3_aa: CASSFYPGGSGSNSPLHF
cdr3_length: 17; d_call: NA; j_call: TRBJ1-6; clone_size: NA; v_call: TRBV27; cdr3_nt: TGTGCCAGCAGTTTATCCCCCAGCACAGCTTCGAATTCACCCCTCCACTTT; cdr3_aa: CASSLSPSTASNSPLHF
cdr3_length: 14; d_call: TRBD1; j_call: TRBJ1-1; clone_size: NA; v_call: TRBV11-1; cdr3_nt: TGTGCCAGCAGAGCGGACAGGGAGAACACTGAAGCTTTCTTT; cdr3_aa: CASRADRENTEAFF
cdr3_length: 18; d_call: TRBD2; j_call: TRBJ2-1; clone_size: NA; v_call: TRBV18; cdr3_nt: TGTGCCAGCTCACCAGCGGGGGGAGGAGCGAGTGCCGGGAATGAGCAGTTCTTC; cdr3_aa: CASSPAGGGASAGNEQFF
cdr3_length: 15; d_call: TRBD1; j_call: TRBJ2-5; clone_size: NA; v_call: TRBV18; cdr3_nt: TGTGCCAGCTCACGGACAGGGGGTTGGCGGGAGACCCAGTACTTC; cdr3_aa: CASSRTGGWRETQYF
cdr3_length: 13; d_call: TRBD2; j_call: TRBJ2-1; clone_size: NA; v_call: TRBV9; cdr3_nt: TGTGCCAGCAGCGCGAATAGCGGGGGTGAGCAGTTCTTC; cdr3_aa: CASSANSGGEQFF
cdr3_length: 9; d_call: NA; j_call: TRBJ1-2; clone_size: NA; v_call: TRBV20-1; cdr3_nt: TGCAGTGCTAGAGACGGCTACACCTTC; cdr3_aa: CSARDGYTF
cdr3_length: 14; d_call: NA; j_call: TRBJ2-5; clone_size: NA; v_call: TRBV21-1; cdr3_nt: TGTGCCAGCAGCAAAAAGTTAGTAGGGGAGACCCAGTACTTC; cdr3_aa: CASSKKLVGETQYF
cdr3_length: 14; d_call: NA; j_call: TRBJ1-5; clone_size: NA; v_call: TRBV18; cdr3_nt: TGTGCCAGCTCACCAGGGGCTGGGAATCAGCCCCAGCATTTT; cdr3_aa: CASSPGAGNQPQHF
cdr3_length: 14; d_call: NA; j_call: TRBJ2-3; clone_size: NA; v_call: TRBV5-5; cdr3_nt: TGTGCCAGCAGCTTGACGATGAGCACAGATACGCAGTATTTT; cdr3_aa: CASSLTMSTDTQYF
cdr3_length: 13; d_call: NA; j_call: TRBJ2-7; clone_size: NA; v_call: TRBV3-1/TRBV3-2; cdr3_nt: TGTGCCAGCAGCCCTAGACAGACTTACGAGCAGTACTTC; cdr3_aa: CASSPRQTYEQYF
cdr3_length: 12; d_call: NA; j_call: TRBJ2-6; clone_size: NA; v_call: TRBV30; cdr3_nt: TGTGCCACCTCTTACGGGCCCAACGTCCTGACTTTC; cdr3_aa: CATSYGPNVLTF
cdr3_length: 13; d_call: NA; j_call: TRBJ2-2; clone_size: NA; v_call: TRBV5-5; cdr3_nt: TGTGCCAGCAGCTTCTTCGACGCCGGGGAGCTGTTTTTT; cdr3_aa: CASSFFDAGELFF
cdr3_length: 15; d_call: TRBD1; j_call: TRBJ1-5; clone_size: once; v_call: TRBV9; cdr3_nt: TGTGCCAGCAGCACTGGGACAGGGGGGAATCAGCCCCAGCATTTT; cdr3_aa: CASSTGTGGNQPQHF
cdr3_length: 16; d_call: NA; j_call: TRBJ2-4; clone_size: NA; v_call: TRBV15; cdr3_nt: TGTGCCACCAGCAGAGATCTAGGTCCCTCCCAAAACATTCAGTACTTC; cdr3_aa: CATSRDLGPSQNIQYF
cdr3_length: 14; d_call: NA; j_call: TRBJ1-5; clone_size: NA; v_call: TRBV19; cdr3_nt: TGTGCCAGTACCCACAGGGTTGGCAATCAGCCCCAGCATTTT; cdr3_aa: CASTHRVGNQPQHF
cdr3_length: 14; d_call: NA; j_call: TRBJ2-5; clone_size: NA; v_call: TRBV7-9; cdr3_nt: TGTGCCAGCAGCTTAGGCGACTCCCGGGAGACCCAGTACTTC; cdr3_aa: CASSLGDSRETQYF
cdr3_length: 16; d_call: NA; j_call: TRBJ1-2; clone_size: NA; v_call: TRBV2; cdr3_nt: TGTGCCAGCAGTGAGTTGGGACGGAATACTAACTATGGCTACACCTTC; cdr3_aa: CASSELGRNTNYGYTF
cdr3_length: 14; d_call: NA; j_call: TRBJ2-1; clone_size: NA; v_call: TRBV25-1; cdr3_nt: TGTGCCAGCAGTCCCTTCGACACACGAGGTGAGCAGTTCTTC; cdr3_aa: CASSPFDTRGEQFF
cdr3_length: 13; d_call: NA; j_call: TRBJ1-1; clone_size: NA; v_call: TRBV16; cdr3_nt: TGTGCCAGCTCCAGTCTGTGGAGCCCTGAAGCTTTCTTT; cdr3_aa: CASSSLWSPEAFF
cdr3_length: 14; d_call: NA; j_call: TRBJ1-3; clone_size: NA; v_call: TRBV5-1; cdr3_nt: TGCGCCAGCATGGGGCAGGGCATCGGAAACACCATATATTTT; cdr3_aa: CASMGQGIGNTIYF